This TCR beta chain stems from a study of technical replicates of blood from a few donors. The data were produced by immunoSEQ multiplex PCR, yet TCRdb's version contains in-frame clones alone and is incomplete. The table lists 50,000 to 80,000 clones, 86% of them singletons. V lost 4 bases, J lost 6 bases, and 7 bases stayed unmatched. This CDR3 is 15 amino acids long. CDR1 LGHNA and CDR2 YSLEER come from the germline V gene. The chain links TRBV4-3 to TRBJ1-1; TRBD1 matches 11 bases. The sample taken for sequencing was PBMCs. The sequence was collected from a human donor in good health. Some clones in this sample may be carry-over from other donors' samples. CDR3 sequence reads: CASSRGQGAMAEAFF. The CDR3 DNA is TGCGCCAGCAGCCGCGGACAGGGGGCTATGGCTGAAGCTTTCTTT.